This T cell receptor (beta chain) was observed in a study of regulatory T cells in long-lasting Graves disease listed by TCRdb under 2021. Study-level background: Newly diagnosed Graves' disease patients had taken antithyroid drugs for less than 3 months. The study took place in China and was registered as a clinical trial. A total of around 35 samples underwent TCR sequencing, from 13 patients with persistent Graves' disease and approximately 20 patients with newly diagnosed Graves' disease. Patients with persistent Graves' disease were compared with patients with newly diagnosed Graves' disease using TCR sequencing and RNA sequencing of peripheral blood. Broad study findings and their caveats: The authors noted that the small sample size was a limitation that may lower accuracy. Persistent patients shared more public clonotypes among themselves (2,741) than newly diagnosed patients did (more than 950). Compared with newly diagnosed patients, patients with persistent Graves' disease had lower TCR Shannon entropy and fewer highly expanded clones, which suggests clonal expansion. Because the primary lesion, thyroid tissue, could not be accessed, the study looked at peripheral blood alone. Only the TCR beta chain was sequenced and analyzed. TRBV28, TRBJ1-2 and TRBJ2-5 were preferentially used in persistent disease, while TRBV20-1 and TRBJ2-1 were favored in newly diagnosed disease.

This clonotype was counted only a few times. No antigen is known for it. No qualities accompany the bases; no much larger clone lies one base away. Reading the label with the study, this specimen's time point is: newly diagnosed GD, antithyroid drugs for less than 3 months. RNA was extracted from PBMCs in TRIzol for both TCR sequencing and RNA sequencing. The diagnosis of Graves' disease was made according to American Thyroid Association guidelines. Patients for the study were recruited at an endocrinology department in Xi'an, China. From each patient, around 9.3 milliliters of peripheral blood was collected into an EDTA anticoagulant tube. Ficoll Paque Plus density gradient separation was used to isolate PBMCs, and no further T cell sorting was done. An Agilent 2100 Bioanalyzer and agarose gel were used to assess RNA quality, and a NanoDrop 2000 was used to measure RNA concentration. Libraries were built with multiplex PCR. Instrument used: Illumina HiSeq 4000. To build TCR beta libraries, CDR3 regions were amplified by Arm-PCR using iRepertoire HTBI primers. PCR products were gel purified before sequencing. From the authors' description of their analysis: Gene usage analysis of CDR3 amino acid clonotypes used the 62 TRBV and around 14 TRBJ segments found across samples. Filtered high-quality paired reads were merged into contigs using COPE and FqMerger. BLAST was used to align contigs to IMGT TRBV, TRBD and TRBJ reference genes, with CDR3 defined following IMGT. Clonotypes above 0.1% frequency were classified as highly expanded clones. Shannon entropy was used to measure repertoire diversity, and the Gini coefficient was used to measure V-J evenness. Public clonotypes were defined as clonotypes shared by more than one individual. TCRdb passed the public sequencing reads through fastp at Q25 and MiXCR, retaining productive beta sequences. One record per CDR3 amino acid sequence lists the most common genes and DNA. TCRdb's processing, not the authors' own work, is the source of the V and J calls. This sample holds 360,000 or so distinct CDR3 sequences; roughly a sixth were observed only once. Of the sample, 30% is held by the ten largest clones.

V drops 1 base and J drops 4 bases, leaving 15 bases in between. Sequences SGHRS (CDR1) and YFSETQ (CDR2) are obtained from the germline V gene. The CDR3, from cysteine to phenylalanine, totals 15 residues. This entry keeps only the CDR3 DNA: 45 bases, framed from base 1. The data were also submitted as part of a second study, on T cells in Graves' hyperthyroidism and ophthalmopathy. As the second study states: Stable Graves' hyperthyroidism was defined as no progression to ophthalmopathy during 18 months of follow-up. Hyperthyroidism patients were aged 18 to 65 years and newly diagnosed, with disease duration of less than 2 months. Exclusion was applied to patients with uncontrolled infections, other autoimmune diseases, pregnancy or lactation. Diagnoses were based on clinical symptoms, serum thyroxine and TRAb, thyroid ultrasound and orbital computed tomography. The first round of RT-PCR for the TCR CDR3 was performed with the HTBI primer set and the Qiagen OneStep RT-PCR kit. Blood samples also contained most of the expanded thyroid clonotypes (frequency above 0.001), which suggests that blood repertoires may reflect thyroid immune responses. Ophthalmopathy was separated from stable hyperthyroidism by a 13 V-J signature model, with approximately 89% sensitivity and about 81% specificity obtained in cross-validation and 80%/75% obtained in testing. In validation, the model predicted progression to ophthalmopathy with 65% to 71% sensitivity and 72% to 85% specificity, a median of around 6.6 months before onset. To identify distinguishing TCR V-J signatures, a discovery cohort of around 100 patients was used, comprising 43 with Graves' ophthalmopathy and around 60 with stable Graves' hyperthyroidism. Prospective prediction of ophthalmopathy was tested in an independent validation cohort of approximately 19 hyperthyroidism patients and 15 to 17 patients who later progressed to ophthalmopathy. The 100 discovery patients were randomly split 7:3 into training and test sets. In several Graves' hyperthyroidism patients, the study also compared T-cell repertoires from thyroid tissue with T-cell repertoires from blood. Once sampling was done, hyperthyroidism patients were given methimazole at a starting dose of 30 mg daily, whereas ophthalmopathy patients were given high-dose intravenous methylprednisolone. A second multiplex PCR round built the libraries, followed by size selection and purification. Libraries were sequenced paired-end with 100 bp reads on an Illumina HiSeq2000. Raw data were processed with SOAPnuke, discarding reads with adapters, uncalled bases, mean Phred below 15, or no exact constant-primer or identifier match. COPE v1.2.5 was used to merge the high-quality paired reads, and each unique nucleotide sequence was defined as a clonotype. MiTCR v1.1 was used to align the clonotypes against IMGT TRBV, TRBD and TRBJ reference segments. Analysis was restricted to V-J combinations with a frequency above 0.0001, which covered over 98% of repertoires. The TCS score was defined as the ratio of F50 (clonal expansion) to E x V (chaos), calculated using BLOSUM62-based TCRdist between CDR3 peptides within each V-J. Welch's t-statistics and random forest reduced just over 500 V-J features to around 14, which were used in a naive Bayes classifier (R e1071). Sample size was not statistically predetermined, and investigators were not blinded to group allocation. The paper reports TCR Vbeta CDR3 sequencing of over 120 peripheral blood samples: under 45 ophthalmopathy, roughly 74 hyperthyroidism and around 17 progressor patients.

The receptor comes from a man between 40 and 49 years old with Graves disease. Donor details come from another sample of the same person, matched by shared clones. The source material was peripheral blood mononuclear cells (PBMCs), sampled at new diagnosis, from a patient treated with antithyroid drugs. The chain was built from TRBV5-1 and TRBJ2-7; the D gene cannot be resolved reliably. The nucleotide sequence is TGCGCCAGCAGCTTGTCGCCGGGCGTTGGGTACGAGCAGTACTTC. This codes for CASSLSPGVGYEQYF.